The rows below give T cell receptor beta chains drawn from one sample of a study of T cells in Graves' hyperthyroidism and ophthalmopathy. TCRdb passed the multiplex PCR reads through MiXCR, listing each CDR3 protein once. This sample has about 380,000 distinct CDR3 sequences, with 18% found just once. The sequenced material came from blood. These receptors were taken from a man aged 18-30 years with Graves' ophthalmopathy. Each CDR3 is given without its conserved first and last residue. The D gene is left open where the match is weak. Clone size is not always given. Where it is, it says once, few, many or a class for expanded clones.

CDR3 length,J gene,D gene,clone size,V gene,CDR3 protein
14,TRBJ1-6,TRBD1,few,TRBV20-1,SAQGGSQLYNSPLH
8,TRBJ2-7,.,many,TRBV11-2,ASSLDEQY
11,TRBJ1-5,.,many,TRBV19,ASSTGANQPQH
11,TRBJ1-3,TRBD1,few,TRBV6-1,ASRGTGEHTIY
13,TRBJ1-1,TRBD1,.,TRBV2,ASSAWETGGTEAF
11,TRBJ1-2,.,few,TRBV29-1,SVESPALDGYT
13,TRBJ1-2,.,many,TRBV10-3,AIKLDSNPNYGYT
15,TRBJ2-3,.,few,TRBV5-1,ASSLDLTGQSTDTQY
12,TRBJ1-1,TRBD1,.,TRBV4-1,ASSHRDRAEEAF
13,TRBJ1-1,TRBD1,many,TRBV4-1,ASSLPGQGHTEAF
14,TRBJ2-3,TRBD1,many,TRBV20-1,SARRGDRGRTDTQY
13,TRBJ1-6,.,many,TRBV20-1,SAKGRPVYNSPLH
12,TRBJ2-3,.,many,TRBV7-2,ASNSGTPGSTQY
12,TRBJ2-2,TRBD2,.,TRBV14,ASRLAVNTGELF
10,TRBJ1-1,.,.,TRBV29-1,SVEEGGTEAF
11,TRBJ1-1,TRBD1,many,TRBV20-1,SARGTGDTEAF
10,TRBJ2-2,.,many,TRBV7-9,ASSLKTGELF